This is a list of T cell receptor beta chains from one sample in a study of blood T cell repertoires in COVID-19. Repertoires were generated with immunoSEQ multiplex PCR, while TCRdb's copy carries only in-frame clones and drops some. The sample consists of about 160,000 clones, approximately 80% of them appearing once. Material: PBMCs or T cells enriched from blood (not recorded which). The receptors were gathered from a man aged 40-50 years who had recovered from COVID-19. CDR3s leave out the opening cysteine and the closing phenylalanine or tryptophan.

CDR3aa	v_gene	j_gene
ASSFDRAGNTIY	TRBV7-9	TRBJ1-3
ASSSGDRDSPLH	TRBV7-3	TRBJ1-6
ASSGSSGPNTGELF	TRBV9	TRBJ2-2
ASISGDDYGYT	TRBV19	TRBJ1-2
SVLAVGGGEAF	TRBV29-1	TRBJ1-1
SAGTGNTEAF	TRBV29-1	TRBJ1-1
ASSSGGEPGANVLT	TRBV19	TRBJ2-6
AWSAPLAGGPGTQY	TRBV30	TRBJ2-5
AIRPQGPTNEKLF	TRBV10-3	TRBJ1-4
ASSLGLAAGELF	TRBV11-2	TRBJ2-2
ASSSGQGDTGELF	TRBV11-3	TRBJ2-2
ASRGSEEKLF	TRBV2	TRBJ1-4
ASSLRGTGDYEQY	TRBV27	TRBJ2-7
ASSQLVPGQETQY	TRBV3-1/TRBV3-2	TRBJ2-5
ASSLGRGGLAGDEQF	TRBV5-1	TRBJ2-1
ASSLTSENNEQF	TRBV5-1	TRBJ2-1
ASSESQGVNNEAF	TRBV10-1	TRBJ1-1
ASRGGGQETQY	TRBV2	TRBJ2-5
ASSKDRAGMAGELF	TRBV19	TRBJ2-2
SASPDRVDGYT	TRBV20-1	TRBJ1-2
AWRGGFGDEQY	TRBV30	TRBJ2-7
ASRPQGSSYNEQF	TRBV6-4	TRBJ2-1
ASSLSEHRVRDKEINSPLH	TRBV27	TRBJ1-6
ASTAGTSGGWGETQY	TRBV3-1/TRBV3-2	TRBJ2-5
ASSQAATGTGNTIY	TRBV3-1/TRBV3-2	TRBJ1-3
ASSQETGVKSTEAF	TRBV4-1	TRBJ1-1
ASEGQGGYEQY	TRBV5-4	TRBJ2-7
ASSGGTGGSGELF	TRBV5-1	TRBJ2-2
ASSSKNSGQEDPYEQY	TRBV7-3	TRBJ2-7
ASSRLRQGNYGYT	TRBV7-2	TRBJ1-2
ASSYSLTGDQPQH	TRBV6-2/TRBV6-3	TRBJ1-5
ASSLVGTGGYNEQF	TRBV5-1	TRBJ2-1
ASSAGQSRTQY	TRBV7-3	TRBJ2-3
ASSEKRGGGDTQY	TRBV2	TRBJ2-3
ASSLRTGEGYT	TRBV18	TRBJ1-2